A single sample gave rise to the 32 T cell receptor beta chains below, sequenced in a study of T cell repertoires in cytomegalovirus infection. TCRdb redid the calling of the reads with MiXCR, one entry per CDR3 protein. In the table there are 300,000 or so distinct CDR3 sequences, around 10% of which are singletons. The sample consisted of PBMCs. The receptors here all came from a human donor in good health (CMV status not recorded). Some clones in this sample may be carry-over from other donors' samples.

The sample holds many counts of this clonotype. This chain joins TRBV10-2 and TRBJ1-1, with a weak D call TRBD1 (5 bases). The germline V gene has CDR1 WSHSY and CDR2 SAAADI. The CDR3 sequence is 14 residues long. V was shortened by 6 bases and J by 0 bases, with 11 bases between the two germline ends. CDR3 bases: TGCGCCAGCAGAGGACAACCCATGAACACTGAAGCTTTCTTT. Amino acids: CASRGQPMNTEAFF.

At least ten counts were recorded for this clonotype. The CDR3 region is CATSGPLSYEQYF. CDR3 in DNA: TGTGCCACCTCGGGACCCCTCTCCTACGAGCAGTACTTC. The chain joins TRBV19 to TRBJ2-7; perhaps D is TRBD1 or TRBD2 (5 bases each). The CDR3 spans 13 residues. Between the trimmed V and J ends, which lost 10 bases and 0 bases, there was a span of 13 bases. CDR1 is LNHDA, CDR2 SQIVND, per germline (reference sequence).

This clonotype turned up a few times. This rearrangement joins TRBV18 to TRBJ2-7; 8 bases agree with TRBD1. The CDR3 is made up of 17 amino acids. V gave up 3 bases and J gave up 0 bases; unmatched junction bases: 10. Germline loops: CDR1 KGHSH, CDR2 LQKENI. This CDR3 reads CASSPSGGDRSSYEQYV. The CDR3 nucleotides are TGTGCCAGCTCACCCTCGGGTGGGGACAGGAGCTCCTACGAGCAGTACGTC.

This clonotype was found many times. V is TRBV6-2 or TRBV6-3 and J is TRBJ2-1, with 7 bases fitting TRBD2. CDR1 and CDR2 (germline): MNHEY, SVGEGT. The trim removed 2 bases at V and 8 bases at J, leaving 15 bases unmatched. The CDR3 consists of 17 residues. The CDR3 region is CASSYGLTGTILHEQFF. The CDR3 bases are TGTGCCAGCAGTTACGGGTTAACCGGGACTATATTGCATGAGCAGTTCTTC.

This clonotype has a count of ten or more. The V and J genes are TRBV24-1 and TRBJ2-1; D possibly corresponds to TRBD2 (7 bases). This CDR3 comprises 14 residues. Germline CDR1 is KGHDR and CDR2 is SFDVKD. Trimming removed 8 bases from V and 6 bases from J, with 16 bases in between. The CDR3 loop reads CATTAGAMSNEQFF. The CDR3 DNA sequence: TGTGCCACCACTGCGGGGGCAATGTCCAATGAGCAGTTCTTC.

This clonotype was observed a few times. The chain employs TRBV4-2 and TRBJ2-3; 7 nucleotides line up with TRBD2. CDR1 and CDR2 (germline): LGHNA, YNFKEQ. CDR3 size: 16 residues. V shed 0 bases, J shed 2 bases, and the junction held 5 bases outside the gene matches. Here the CDR3 reads CASSQELAGLTDTQYF. CDR3 sequence (DNA): TGTGCCAGCAGCCAAGAGTTAGCGGGTCTCACAGATACGCAGTATTTT.

The genes are TRBV5-4 and TRBJ2-1, with 7 bases identical to TRBD2. The germline V gene has CDR1 SGHNT and CDR2 YYREEE (reference sequence). J was trimmed by 5 bases and V by 6 bases; bases with no gene match: 14. The length of the CDR3 is 16 residues. DNA of the CDR3: TGTGCCAGCATCGAGGGGAGCGGGGCCCTCCACAATGAGCAGTTCTTC. As protein: CASIEGSGALHNEQFF.

This clonotype showed up just a few times. The chain recombines TRBV7-3 with TRBJ2-1, with 8 bases lining up with TRBD1. Germline V gives CDR1 SGHTA, CDR2 FQGTGA. Trimming took 2 bases from V and 7 from J; bases not matched to a gene: 19. This CDR3 has 19 amino acids. DNA of the CDR3: TGTGCCAGCAGCTTAGCAGTTTCCAGACAGGGGACTCAGAAGAATGAGCAGTTCTTC. Encoded protein: CASSLAVSRQGTQKNEQFF.

This clonotype was seen at least ten times. This chain uses TRBV2 with TRBJ2-5; D is perhaps TRBD1 (6 bases). CDR3 length: 14 residues. Germline loops: CDR1 SNHLY, CDR2 FYNNEI. V was pared by 6 bases and J by 4 bases, with 15 bases between. The CDR3: CASRTDSGRETQYF. The CDR3, as DNA: TGTGCCAGCAGGACGGACAGTGGGCGAGAGACCCAGTACTTC.

This clonotype was recorded once. This may be a read error: a much more frequent sequence differs by one nucleotide. V and J are TRBV2 and TRBJ1-5, with 8 nucleotides matching TRBD1. Germline V gives CDR1 SNHLY, CDR2 FYNNEI. V shed 6 bases, J shed 7 bases, and the junction held 5 bases outside the gene matches. CDR3 size: 13 residues. CDR3 bases: TGTGCCAGCAGGGTCGGACAGGGCCAGCCCCAGCATTTT. Residues: CASRVGQGQPQHF.

This clonotype has at least ten counts. J is TRBJ2-5 and V is TRBV6-6; 7 nucleotides align to TRBD1. This CDR3 has 15 residues. J was trimmed by 5 bases and V by 2 bases; bases with no gene match: 8. CDR1 is MNHNY, CDR2 SVGAGI, per germline (reference sequence). The CDR3 is CASSYETGWRETQYF. The DNA of the CDR3 is TGTGCCAGCAGTTACGAGACAGGGTGGAGGGAGACCCAGTACTTC.

The rearrangement uses TRBV6-5 and TRBJ2-1; D is ambiguous. V was trimmed by 4 bases and J by 8 bases, leaving 9 bases between them. Per the germline V gene, CDR1 is MNHEY and CDR2 is SVGAGI. The CDR3 covers 12 residues. The DNA of the CDR3 is TGTGCCAGCAGTTGGGATAGGGATGAGCAGTTCTTC. This translates into CASSWDRDEQFF.

The chain joins TRBV9 to TRBJ2-2; TRBD1 matches at 10 bases. Germline CDR1 SGDLS, CDR2 YYNGEE. This CDR3 contains 14 residues. The V gene end was trimmed by 3 bases and the J gene end by 7 bases; junction bases not matched to a gene: 3. CDR3 DNA sequence: TGTGCCAGCAGCGGACAGGGGGCCGGCGGGGAGCTGTTTTTT. It specifies CASSGQGAGGELFF. Combining the CDR3 with reference TRBV9 and TRBJ2-2 gives the whole variable domain DSGVTQTPKHLITATGQRVTLRCSPRSGDLSVYWYQQSLDQGLQFLIQYYNGEERAKGNILERFSAQQFPDLHSELNLSSLELGDSALYFCASSGQGAGGELFFGEGSRLTVL.

This clonotype was counted ten times or more. This chain connects TRBV4-3 to TRBJ2-3, with 10 nucleotides matching TRBD2. The ends lost 0 bases at V and 0 bases at J; junction bases unmatched: 12. CDR1 is LGHNA and CDR2 is YSLEER in the germline V gene. The CDR3 spans 20 residues. In DNA, the CDR3 is TGCGCCAGCAGCCAAGAATGGTTACAAGCGGGGGGGCCTAGCACAGATACGCAGTATTTT. It specifies CASSQEWLQAGGPSTDTQYF.

With respect to this clonotype: A read error is possible here, since a much larger clone lies one base away. The genes are TRBV27 and TRBJ2-3, with D uncertain. The DNA end is a closer match to TRBJ1-5, so the J assignment may be wrong. CDR3 length: 15 amino acids. Germline V gene data show CDR1 as MNHEY and CDR2 as SMNVEV (reference sequence). For the CDR3, the DNA is TGTGCCAGCAGCCTTAGCGGGGTGTTCACAGATACGCAGCATTTT. Translation: CASSLSGVFTDTQHF.

The chain carries TRBV28 and TRBJ1-2, with D perhaps TRBD1 (6 bases). The V and J ends lost 3 bases and 0 bases respectively, with 11 bases between them. The germline CDR1 and CDR2 sequences are MDHEN and SYDVKM. The length of the CDR3 is 15 residues. The CDR3 DNA is TGTGCCAGCAGTTTCCCCGGACAGCCTAACTATGGCTACACCTTC. Its translation: CASSFPGQPNYGYTF.

This clonotype was counted a few times. The CDR3 is CASSSAPVVETQYF. The CDR3 region has the DNA TGCGCCAGCAGCTCGGCCCCGGTAGTGGAGACCCAGTACTTC. This chain connects TRBV5-1 to TRBJ2-5; D remains unclear. The V and J ends lost 3 bases and 5 bases respectively, with 14 bases between them. The CDR3 has 14 residues. Germline V lookup: CDR1 SGHRS, CDR2 YFSETQ.

The chain employs TRBV10-3 and TRBJ2-3, with a tentative D call TRBD1 (6 bases). CDR1 is ENHRY and CDR2 is SYGVKD in the germline V gene. CDR3 length: 12 residues. The V and J ends lost 10 bases and 1 base respectively, with 9 bases between them. The CDR3: CATRQGTDTQYF. The CDR3 DNA reads TGTGCCACCCGACAGGGCACAGATACGCAGTATTTT.

This clonotype was recorded at least ten times. The gene calls are TRBV7-9 and TRBJ1-6; tentative D call: TRBD1 (5 bases). V was pared by 5 bases and J by 5 bases, with 22 bases between. Germline V gene sequence: CDR1 SEHNR, CDR2 FQNEAQ (reference sequence). The CDR3 is 18 residues long. The CDR3 loop is CASSRLRDRFPDNSPLHF. The CDR3 region has the DNA TGTGCCAGCAGCCGACTAAGGGACCGCTTCCCCGATAATTCACCCCTCCACTTT.

This clonotype appeared many times. V and J are TRBV10-3 and TRBJ1-2, with D hard to call. V shed 0 bases and J shed 0 bases, with 23 bases lying between them. The CDR3 loop spans 20 amino acids. Per germline, CDR1 ENHRY and CDR2 SYGVKD. Written as DNA, the CDR3 is TGTGCCATCAGTGAGTCAAAAGATCTGGCAGTAGTTTATCCTAACTATGGCTACACCTTC. Translation gives CAISESKDLAVVYPNYGYTF.

This chain uses TRBV20-1 with TRBJ2-5; D perhaps matches TRBD2 (6 bases). Looked up from germline, CDR1 is DFQATT and CDR2 is SNEGSKA (reference sequence). V shed 6 bases and J shed 7 bases, with 12 bases lying between them. CDR3 length: 11 residues. The CDR3 DNA sequence: TGCAGTGCCCCGGTGGGGGGGACCCAGTACTTC. Residues: CSAPVGGTQYF.

This clonotype was counted between two and nine times. The genes are TRBV4-3 and TRBJ2-1, with 13 nucleotides matching TRBD2. The CDR3 has 19 amino acids. CDR1 LGHNA and CDR2 YSLEER come from the germline V gene. Germline trimming cut 2 bases from V and 4 bases from J; bases unmatched to any gene: 11. CDR3 protein: CASSQNYAGTSGEYNEQFF. In DNA form, the CDR3 reads TGCGCCAGCAGCCAAAATTACGCCGGGACTAGCGGGGAATACAATGAGCAGTTCTTC.

Many counts were recorded for this clonotype. The rearrangement uses TRBV5-6 and TRBJ2-2; maybe TRBD1 (5 bases). The CDR3 runs to 13 residues. The ends were cut back, 6 bases at V and 1 base at J, with 7 bases in the middle. Looked up from germline, CDR1 is SGHDT and CDR2 is YYEEEE. CDR3 loop: CASTTGNTGELFF. For the CDR3, the DNA is TGTGCCAGCACCACAGGGAACACCGGGGAGCTGTTTTTT. Complete variable domain (other parts from reference TRBV5-6 and TRBJ2-2): DAGVTQSPTHLIKTRGQQVTLRCSPKSGHDTVSWYQQALGQGPQFIFQYYEEEERQRGNFPDRFSGHQFPNYSSELNVNALLLGDSALYLCASTTGNTGELFFGEGSRLTVL.

This clonotype was seen a few times. The chain recombines TRBV28 with TRBJ1-5; tentative D call: TRBD1 (5 bases). V lost 7 bases and J lost 11, with 27 bases in between. Germline CDR1 reads MDHEN; CDR2 reads SYDVKM. The CDR3 loop spans 16 amino acids. The CDR3 region has the DNA TGTGCCAGCACCCGAAATTGGCAATCATCAGGGCAGTCCCAGCATTTT. This encodes CASTRNWQSSGQSQHF.

The table lists this clonotype with many counts. This sequence joins TRBV2 and TRBJ1-5, with unresolved D. V lost 5 bases, J lost 0 bases, and 8 bases lay in between. CDR1 and CDR2 (germline): SNHLY, FYNNEI. The CDR3 runs 14 residues. In DNA form, the CDR3 reads TGTGCCAGCAGTCCTCAGTATAGCAATCAGCCCCAGCATTTT. Translation: CASSPQYSNQPQHF.

This clonotype was seen at least ten times. This rearrangement joins TRBV6-5 to TRBJ2-1; the D is unclear. This CDR3 is 14 amino acids long. The germline V gene has CDR1 MNHEY and CDR2 SVGAGI. V gave up 8 bases and J gave up 4 bases, with 15 bases separating them. The CDR3 sequence is CASRRTELYNEQFF. The DNA of the CDR3 is TGTGCCAGCCGCAGAACAGAGTTGTACAATGAGCAGTTCTTC.

For the CDR3, the DNA is TGTGCCAGCAGGCCGGATTTAGCTAACTATGGCTACACCTTC. The encoded protein is CASRPDLANYGYTF. J is TRBJ1-2 and V is TRBV5-4; D not resolved. The CDR3 length is 14 residues. CDR1 and CDR2 (germline): SGHNT, YYREEE (reference sequence). Trimming stripped 5 bases from V and 0 bases from J, with 11 bases between.

This clonotype was observed at least ten times. This chain joins TRBV20-1 and TRBJ1-1; D may be TRBD1 (5 bases). Germline CDR1 is DFQATT and CDR2 is SNEGSKA (reference sequence). The CDR3 length is 15 residues. V gave up 5 bases and J gave up 0 bases, with 16 bases separating them. CDR3 sequence: CSAGRKTAMNTEAFF. DNA for the CDR3: TGCAGTGCTGGCAGAAAGACAGCTATGAACACTGAAGCTTTCTTT.

This clonotype was observed at least ten times. V gene TRBV6-1 combines with J gene TRBJ2-3; 8 bases line up with TRBD1. CDR1 and CDR2 (germline): MNHNS, SASEGT. The V and J ends lost 10 bases and 1 base, in that order; junction bases with no gene match: 4. This CDR3 is built from 13 residues. CDR3 in DNA: TGTGCCACCTCGGACAGGGGCACAGATACGCAGTATTTT. As protein: CATSDRGTDTQYF.

This clonotype occurred many times. The V gene is TRBV24-1, the J gene TRBJ2-5; TRBD2 matches 10 bases. CDR1 and CDR2 from the germline V gene are KGHDR and SFDVKD. CDR3 length: 17 residues. After removal of 6 bases from V and 2 bases from J, the junction contained 11 bases not matched to a gene. In DNA, the CDR3 is TGTGCCACCAGTACATTGGGCCTTAGCGGGGGGCAAGAGACCCAGTACTTC. It yields the protein CATSTLGLSGGQETQYF.

The table lists this clonotype with a few counts. One base away lies a much larger clone, so this may be a sequencing read error. The chain links TRBV7-6 to TRBJ2-5, with D hard to call. The V end was cut by 1 base, the J end by 1 base, with 7 bases between. This CDR3 region has 14 residues. Per germline, CDR1 SGHVS and CDR2 FNYEAQ. DNA of the CDR3: TGTGCCAGCAGCTTAGAACAGCGCCAAGAGACCCAGTACTTC. Amino acid sequence: CASSLEQRQETQYF. The whole variable domain, filled in from reference TRBV7-6 and TRBJ2-5, reads GAGVSQSPRYKVTKRGQDVALRCDPISGHVSLYWYRQALGQGPEFLTYFNYEAQQDKSGLPNDRFSAERPEGSISTLTIQRTEQRDSAMYRCASSLEQRQETQYFGPGTRLLVL.

This clonotype was observed at least ten times. The chain links TRBV25-1 to TRBJ2-7; unclear D gene. CDR1 and CDR2 from the germline V gene are MGHDK and SYGVNS. The germline V and J ends were trimmed by 5 bases and 5 bases, with 13 bases remaining between them. CDR3 length: 13 residues. The CDR3 region is CASSSTWLDEQYV. The CDR3 DNA sequence: TGTGCCAGCAGTTCCACCTGGTTGGACGAGCAGTACGTC.